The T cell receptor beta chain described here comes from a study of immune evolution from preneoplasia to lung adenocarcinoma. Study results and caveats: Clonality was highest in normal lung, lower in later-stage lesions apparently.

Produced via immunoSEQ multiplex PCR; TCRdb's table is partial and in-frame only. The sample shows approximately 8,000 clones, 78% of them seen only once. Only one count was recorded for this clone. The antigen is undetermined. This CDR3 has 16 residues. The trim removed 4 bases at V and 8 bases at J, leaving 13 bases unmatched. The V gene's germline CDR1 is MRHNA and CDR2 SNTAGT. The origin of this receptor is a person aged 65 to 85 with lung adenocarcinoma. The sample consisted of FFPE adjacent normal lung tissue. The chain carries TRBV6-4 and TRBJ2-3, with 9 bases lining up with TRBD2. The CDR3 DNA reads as TGTGCCAGCAGTGCCGAATTGGGACTAGCTGCCGGTACGCAGTATTTT. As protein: CASSAELGLAAGTQYF.